A single sample is the source of the 13 T cell receptor beta chains below, sequenced in a study of blood T cell repertoires in COVID-19. TCRdb's table, derived via immunoSEQ multiplex PCR, lists solely in-frame clones and lacks some. The table includes tens of thousands of clones, 70% to 90% detected once. Sequenced sample: peripheral blood. These receptors all stem from a man between 65 and 79 years old with acute or convalescent COVID-19.

The V call is TRBV19, the J call TRBJ1-1, with 10 bases that match TRBD1. Germline CDR1 LNHDA, CDR2 SQIVND (reference sequence). This CDR3 region has 17 residues. V lost 7 bases, J lost 0 bases, and 11 bases stayed unmatched. The CDR3 loop reads CASKNRRDRGVNTEAFF. The CDR3 nucleotides are TGTGCCAGTAAGAATCGCCGGGACAGGGGAGTGAACACTGAAGCTTTCTTT.

The V gene is TRBV9, the J gene TRBJ2-1, with a possible D match to TRBD2 (5 bases). CDR1 is SGDLS and CDR2 is YYNGEE in the germline V gene. The CDR3 has 12 amino acids. With 4 bases removed from V and 14 bases from J, the gap between germline ends came to 16 bases. DNA for the CDR3: TGTGCCAGCAGCCCCGCCGGGATCATTAAGTTCTTC. Its protein is CASSPAGIIKFF.

The chain is built from TRBV7-9 and TRBJ2-1; no definite D call. CDR1 and CDR2 from the germline V gene are SEHNR and FQNEAQ (reference sequence). The V end lost 5 bases, the J end lost 12 bases, and 14 bases lay between the germline ends. The CDR3 loop spans 12 amino acids. DNA for the CDR3: TGTGCCAGCAGCCCGAGAATCACGGGGCAGTTCTTC. It specifies CASSPRITGQFF.

The chain uses TRBV18 and TRBJ1-6, with D maybe TRBD1 (6 bases). Deletions cut 3 bases from V and 7 bases from J, with 19 bases between. The CDR3 runs to 17 residues. Germline V gene data show CDR1 as KGHSH and CDR2 as LQKENI. The CDR3 sequence is CASSPQPVRGANSPLHF. The CDR3 DNA reads as TGTGCCAGCTCACCCCAACCGGTGCGGGGGGCCAATTCACCCCTCCACTTT.

This chain's CDR3 is CASSTRGALNTEAFF. The CDR3 DNA is TGCGCCAGCAGCACGCGGGGGGCCCTAAACACTGAAGCTTTCTTT. The J gene is TRBJ1-1, the V gene TRBV5-1; a possible D gene is TRBD1 (6 bases). Germline CDR1 and CDR2: SGHRS and YFSETQ. V shed 4 bases and J shed 2 bases, with 15 bases lying between them. The CDR3 is made up of 15 amino acids.

V is TRBV7-2 and J is TRBJ1-2; no definite D call. From germline, CDR1 is SGHTA and CDR2 FQGNSA. Trimming removed 8 bases from V and 8 bases from J, with 12 bases in between. This CDR3 comprises 11 residues. In nucleotides, the CDR3 is TGTGCCAGCGCAACCCTATTCGGCTACACCTTC. Translated, it gives CASATLFGYTF.

The rearrangement joins TRBV15 to TRBJ1-5; TRBD1 agrees at 9 bases. Germline CDR1 reads LNHNV; CDR2 reads YYDKDF (reference sequence). CDR3 size: 15 residues. V was pared by 4 bases and J by 3 bases, with 4 bases of the junction left unmatched. In nucleotides, the CDR3 is TGTGCCACCAGCAAGGGGACAGGGATCAATCAGCCCCAGCATTTT. Amino acids: CATSKGTGINQPQHF.

The chain is built from TRBV9 and TRBJ2-1; 9 nucleotides line up with TRBD2. The J segment lost 9 bases and the V segment lost 3 bases, leaving 10 bases of the junction unmatched. CDR1 and CDR2 from the germline V gene are SGDLS and YYNGEE. The CDR3 is 15 residues long. Here the CDR3 DNA reads TGTGCCAGCAGCGAAGTATGGCGAGCGGGGGGTGAGCAGTTCTTC. Residues: CASSEVWRAGGEQFF.

The chain couples TRBV9 to TRBJ1-4, with TRBD1 matching 8 bases. The CDR3 is 16 residues long. Germline V CDR1 and CDR2: SGDLS, YYNGEE. J was trimmed by 5 bases and V by 0 bases; bases with no gene match: 6. DNA for the CDR3: TGTGCCAGCAGCGTAGGCCCCGGGGACAGGAATGAAAAACTGTTTTTT. This gives the protein CASSVGPGDRNEKLFF.

The rearrangement joins TRBV2 to TRBJ1-1; no clear D. Trimming pared 4 bases from V and 7 bases from J, leaving 10 bases between. The CDR3 is made up of 12 amino acids. Germline assignment: CDR1 SNHLY and CDR2 FYNNEI. The DNA of the CDR3 is TGTGCCAGCAGTGTTTTGGGCAGTGAAGCTTTCTTT. Its protein product is CASSVLGSEAFF.

The V gene is TRBV19, the J gene TRBJ1-1; TRBD1 matches at 8 bases. The length of the CDR3 is 14 residues. The trim removed 5 bases at V and 5 bases at J, leaving 7 bases unmatched. CDR1 and CDR2 from the germline V gene are LNHDA and SQIVND (reference sequence). The DNA of the CDR3 is TGTGCCAGTAGTCTCCCCCACAGGGGGACTGAAGCTTTCTTT. This translates into CASSLPHRGTEAFF.

This clone appeared a single time. V is TRBV3-1 (or the pseudogene TRBV3-2) and J is TRBJ1-4; TRBD1 matches at 8 bases. Trimming cost V 4 bases and J 4 bases; bases outside gene matches: 2. Germline-derived CDR1 and CDR2 are LGHDT and YNNKEL (reference sequence). The CDR3 sequence is 14 residues long. The CDR3 DNA reads as TGTGCCAGCAGCCGACAGGGGCTTAATGAAAAACTGTTTTTT. As protein: CASSRQGLNEKLFF.

V gene TRBV27 combines with J gene TRBJ2-3; D is uncertain. The ends were cut back, 5 bases at V and 6 bases at J, with 15 bases in the middle. Germline V gene sequence: CDR1 MNHEY, CDR2 SMNVEV (reference sequence). The CDR3 extends over 14 amino acids. CDR3 loop: CASSPHTGEDTQYF. In nucleotides, the CDR3 is TGTGCCAGCAGTCCTCATACCGGTGAGGATACGCAGTATTTT.